This entry concerns a single T cell receptor (beta chain). This clonotype was seen repeatedly, ten times or more. It has no known antigen specificity. No clone much larger than this one lies a single base away; base qualities are absent. The V end loses 5 bases and the J end loses 1 base, and a stretch of 8 bases separates them. CDR1 and CDR2 were assigned from the germline V gene as MNHEY and SVGEGT. CDR3 length: 13 amino acids, cysteine to phenylalanine. This entry keeps only the CDR3 DNA: 39 bases, framed from base 1. cDNA was synthesized by template-switch 5'RACE using a primer with a 10-nucleotide random unique molecular identifier that tagged each TCR transcript. Each sequencing run produced over 200 million TCR-beta sequences covering 15-18 subjects. The RNeasy kit was used for extraction of total RNA. The KAPA Real-time Library Amplification kit was used to amplify TCR-beta VDJ regions with primers targeting the TCR constant region and the 5'RACE anchor. A first PCR added sample indexes and Illumina adaptors, after which a second PCR increased the library yield. After Ampure bead purification, the TCR product of roughly 650 bp was size-selected on a 2% E-gel SizeSelection system. Before pooling, library quality was checked on a Bioanalyzer, concentration was measured with Qubit, and libraries were quantified with the Kapa Library Quantification kit. An Illumina HiSeq 2500 was used to sequence the libraries paired-end at 2 x 150 bp. To increase sequence diversity, about 25-31% phiX was spiked into each library pool. Turning to the authors' computational methods: Quality-filtered reads were processed with the UMI-based MiGEC pipeline, and over 90% of raw TCR sequences were removed by the MiGEC pipeline during error correction. VDJ genes were aligned to IMGT germline references, and clonotypes were defined by unique CDR3 amino acid sequence plus V-J genes. VDJtools evaluated clonal expansion, Shannon diversity and CDR3 relatedness (CalcPairwiseDistances, ClusterSamples); CLCbio workbench built phylogenetic trees. Clones with at least 8 unique UMIs were defined as expanded, with this threshold being based on coefficient-of-variation modelling across technical triplicates. The raw public data were reprocessed by TCRdb itself: fastp quality trimming at Q25, MiXCR clonotype calling, in-frame beta chains only. CDR3 protein duplicates are merged, each entry listing the most common genes and DNA. In this record, the V and J calls reflect TCRdb's handling and not the investigators' own analysis. The sample table shows about 44,000 distinct CDR3 sequences, and about 22% are seen once. The ten most abundant clones make up about 4.1% of the sample.

This sample's time point label indicates: technical triplicate 3. For the unsorted PBMC libraries, 2 million PBMCs were stored in RNAlater at -80 degrees C until RNA extraction and were used to generate the libraries. Peripheral blood underwent Ficoll-Hypaque density gradient centrifugation to isolate PBMCs, which were then cryopreserved in liquid nitrogen. This specimen comes from a study of neurological immune-mediated disorders (dated by TCRdb to about 2019). About the full investigation: The study compared peripheral blood TCR-beta repertoires of HTLV-I-associated myelopathy (HAM/TSP) patients, multiple sclerosis patients and healthy controls using UMI-based sequencing. Of the approximately 68 subjects in the cohort, about 14 were HAM/TSP patients, some 35 were multiple sclerosis patients, and some 20 were healthy controls. Technical triplicate libraries were sequenced so that the variability in frequency of each individual clone could be precisely calculated. The 90 to 110 TCR-beta libraries covered PBMC samples along with longitudinal samples, technical triplicates, and paired sorted CD4+ and CD8+ T-cell subsets. General findings and caveats noted by the study authors: No identical CDR3 amino acid sequences were found to be shared among expanded clones across subjects, suggesting that TCR-beta repertoires were private in all groups. TCR clonal expansion was highest in HAM/TSP patients and lowest in MS patients, with MS patients falling below even healthy controls.

The clonotype originates from a man aged 55-75 years with HTLV-1-associated myelopathy (HAM/TSP). The sequence is built from TRBV6-2 or TRBV6-3 and TRBJ1-1; the D gene is perhaps TRBD1, on 5 matching bases. The sample was PBMCs. For the CDR3, the sequence is CASSDSPNTEAFF. The sequence in DNA is TGTGCCAGCAGTGACAGTCCGAACACTGAAGCTTTCTTT.